This T cell receptor (beta chain) was observed in a study of graft-versus-host responses after intestinal transplantation. On the study more broadly: Transplants given to recipients were multivisceral, liver-intestinal, or isolated intestinal.

Here immunoSEQ multiplex PCR was the method, and the copy in TCRdb shows in-frame clones only, minus some. The data contain over 120,000 clones, around 90% of them singletons. About this clone: Its antigen is undetermined.

Study-level points and caveats: Individuals carrying graft-donor T cell macrochimerism showed high graft-versus-host to host-versus-graft clonal ratios in allografts. Ileal or blood samples showed some GvH clones first, and such clones were also found in recipient marrow.

CDR1 and CDR2 (germline): SGHAT, FQNNGV. The CDR3 runs 16 residues. J gave up 3 bases and V 4 bases, and 11 bases lay outside the gene matches. This clonotype was obtained from a human donor who received an intestinal transplant. This specimen consisted of unstimulated CD4+ T cells sorted from spleen or lymph node cells, obtained before intestinal transplant. J is TRBJ2-7 and V is TRBV11-2, with 8 bases fitting TRBD1. This CDR3 is CASSSETGTGYYEQYF. The CDR3 DNA follows: TGTGCCAGCAGCTCGGAGACCGGGACAGGATACTACGAGCAGTACTTC.